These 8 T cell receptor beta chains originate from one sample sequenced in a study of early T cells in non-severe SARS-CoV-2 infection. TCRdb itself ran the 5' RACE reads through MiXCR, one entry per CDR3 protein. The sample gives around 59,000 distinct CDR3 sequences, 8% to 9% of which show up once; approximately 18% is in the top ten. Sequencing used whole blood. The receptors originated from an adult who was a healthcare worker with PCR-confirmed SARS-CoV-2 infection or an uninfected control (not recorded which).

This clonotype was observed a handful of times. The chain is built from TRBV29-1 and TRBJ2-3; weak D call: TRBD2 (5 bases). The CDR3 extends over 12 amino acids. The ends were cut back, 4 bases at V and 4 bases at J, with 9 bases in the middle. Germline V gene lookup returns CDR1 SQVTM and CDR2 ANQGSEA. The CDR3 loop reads CSVGTPPDTQYF. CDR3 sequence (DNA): TGCAGCGTTGGGACTCCCCCAGATACGCAGTATTTT.

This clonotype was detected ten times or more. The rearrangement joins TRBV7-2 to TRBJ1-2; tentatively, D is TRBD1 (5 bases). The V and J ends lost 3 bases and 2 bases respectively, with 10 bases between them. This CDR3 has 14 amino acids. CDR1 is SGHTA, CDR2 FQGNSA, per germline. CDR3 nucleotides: TGTGCCAGCAGCTTCCGGGGCAACAACTATGGCTACACCTTC. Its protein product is CASSFRGNNYGYTF.

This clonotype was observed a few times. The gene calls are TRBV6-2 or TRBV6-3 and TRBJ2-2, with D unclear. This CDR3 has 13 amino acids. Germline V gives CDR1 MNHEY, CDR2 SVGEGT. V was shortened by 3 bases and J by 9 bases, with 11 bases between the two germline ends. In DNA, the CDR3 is TGTGCCAGCAGTTATGTTCGAAAGAGGGAGCTGTTTTTT. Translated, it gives CASSYVRKRELFF.

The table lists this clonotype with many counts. The CDR3 reads CASSTEGVGQPQHF. The CDR3 coding sequence is TGTGCCAGCAGTACCGAGGGAGTCGGACAGCCCCAGCATTTT. The genes are TRBV27 and TRBJ1-5; D remains ambiguous. The CDR3 extends over 14 amino acids. In germline, CDR1 is MNHEY, CDR2 SMNVEV (reference sequence). Trimming stripped 5 bases from V and 7 bases from J, with 15 bases between.

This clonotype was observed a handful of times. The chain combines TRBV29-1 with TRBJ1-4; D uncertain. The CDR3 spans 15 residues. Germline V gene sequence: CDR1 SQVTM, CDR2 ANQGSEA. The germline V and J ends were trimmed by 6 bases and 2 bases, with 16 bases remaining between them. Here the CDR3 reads CSVERLSDTNEKLFF. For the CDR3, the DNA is TGCAGCGTAGAAAGGCTGAGTGACACTAATGAAAAACTGTTTTTT.

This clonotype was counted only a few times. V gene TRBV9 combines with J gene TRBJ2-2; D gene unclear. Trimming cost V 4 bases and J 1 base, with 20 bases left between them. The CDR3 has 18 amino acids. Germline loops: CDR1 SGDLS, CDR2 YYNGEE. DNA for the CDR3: TGTGCCAGCAGCCCAACATTAGACACCATCTTGAACACCGGGGAGCTGTTTTTT. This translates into CASSPTLDTILNTGELFF.

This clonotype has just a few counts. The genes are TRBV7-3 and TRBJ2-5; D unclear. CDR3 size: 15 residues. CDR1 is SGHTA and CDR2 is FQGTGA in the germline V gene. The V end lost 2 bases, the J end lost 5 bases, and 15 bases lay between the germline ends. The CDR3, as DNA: TGTGCCAGCAGCTTATCAGGATTTCCCCGGGAGACCCAGTACTTC. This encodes CASSLSGFPRETQYF.

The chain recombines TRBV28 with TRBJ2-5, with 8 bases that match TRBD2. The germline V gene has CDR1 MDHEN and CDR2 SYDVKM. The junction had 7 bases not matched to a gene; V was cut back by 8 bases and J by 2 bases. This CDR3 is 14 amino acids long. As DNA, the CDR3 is TGTGCCAGCGGATTCCTAGCGGGTCAAGAGACCCAGTACTTC. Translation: CASGFLAGQETQYF.